Shown below are 21 T cell receptor beta chains from a single sample sequenced in a study of blood T cell repertoires in COVID-19. The protocol was immunoSEQ multiplex PCR, while the TCRdb copy is restricted to in-frame clones and leaves out a portion. The sample yields nearly 90,000 clones, 60% to 80% seen once. Sample: peripheral blood. Receptors originate from a woman older than 75 with acute or convalescent COVID-19.

V gene TRBV5-4 combines with J gene TRBJ2-1; TRBD1 matches at 8 bases. With 2 bases clipped from V and 0 bases from J, the junction kept 1 base outside the gene matches. The CDR3 is 15 amino acids. Germline lookup yields CDR1 SGHNT and CDR2 YYREEE (reference sequence). This chain's CDR3 is CASSLQGGSYNEQFF. In DNA form, the CDR3 reads TGTGCCAGCAGCTTACAGGGGGGCTCCTACAATGAGCAGTTCTTC.

The chain has TRBV7-6 and TRBJ1-1, with TRBD1 matching 8 bases. After removal of 6 bases from V and 4 bases from J, the junction contained 4 bases not matched to a gene. Germline V lookup: CDR1 SGHVS, CDR2 FNYEAQ. The CDR3 contains 13 residues. The CDR3 DNA reads as TGTGCCAGCAGTCTTACAGGGGGCACTGAAGCTTTCTTT. Amino acid sequence: CASSLTGGTEAFF.

The rearrangement joins TRBV5-1 to TRBJ1-5; no firm D call. Germline CDR1 is SGHRS and CDR2 is YFSETQ. The ends were cut back, 0 bases at V and 1 base at J, with 8 bases in the middle. This CDR3 has 15 amino acids. The CDR3 spells CASSLGGSSNQPQHF. Written as DNA, the CDR3 is TGCGCCAGCAGCTTGGGAGGGTCGAGCAATCAGCCCCAGCATTTT.

This chain connects TRBV28 to TRBJ1-3, with 8 bases lining up with TRBD1. Germline CDR1 is MDHEN and CDR2 is SYDVKM. V shed 7 bases, J shed 1 base, and the junction held 9 bases outside the gene matches. The CDR3 is 16 amino acids. The CDR3 coding sequence is TGTGCCAGCAACAGGGGGGCCGATCTGTCTGGAAACACCATATATTTT. It is translated as CASNRGADLSGNTIYF.

CDR3: CASSSPGLAAGYEQYF. The CDR3 DNA reads as TGTGCCAGTAGTTCCCCCGGACTCGCGGCTGGCTACGAGCAGTACTTC. The chain joins TRBV19 to TRBJ2-7, with D possibly being TRBD2 (5 bases). V lost 5 bases and J lost 3, with 20 bases in between. Per germline, CDR1 LNHDA and CDR2 SQIVND (reference sequence). The CDR3 runs to 16 residues.

This chain uses TRBV3-1 (or the pseudogene TRBV3-2) with TRBJ2-2; 11 nucleotides line up with TRBD2. CDR1 and CDR2 from the germline V gene are LGHDT and YNNKEL (reference sequence). The junction had 5 bases not matched to a gene; V was cut back by 5 bases and J by 3 bases. The CDR3 totals 16 residues. CDR3 amino acids: CASSFSGGVDTGELFF. CDR3 bases: TGTGCCAGCAGCTTTAGCGGGGGGGTCGACACCGGGGAGCTGTTTTTT.

The chain employs TRBV3-1 (or the pseudogene TRBV3-2) and TRBJ1-4; TRBD1 aligns across 7 bases. With 4 bases clipped from V and 8 bases from J, the junction kept 7 bases outside the gene matches. Germline CDR1 and CDR2: LGHDT and YNNKEL (reference sequence). This CDR3 region has 14 residues. This CDR3 is CASSLQGNMEKLFF. CDR3 DNA: TGTGCCAGCAGCCTACAGGGGAACATGGAAAAACTGTTTTTT.

This chain links TRBV6-6 with TRBJ1-2, with D possibly matching TRBD1 (6 bases). Germline V gene lookup returns CDR1 MNHNY and CDR2 SVGAGI (reference sequence). This CDR3 spans 13 amino acids. The V end lost 5 bases, the J end lost 2 bases, and 9 bases lay between the germline ends. The CDR3 loop is CASSRQANYGYTF. For the CDR3, the DNA is TGTGCCAGCAGTCGACAGGCAAACTATGGCTACACCTTC.

V is TRBV30 and J is TRBJ1-2; unclear D gene. CDR1 is GTSNPN and CDR2 is SVGIG in the germline V gene (reference sequence). V lost 0 bases and J lost 1, with 9 bases in between. This CDR3 contains 14 residues. Written as DNA, the CDR3 is TGTGCCTGGAGTGTGATGGTCAGTAACTATGGCTACACCTTC. Protein product: CAWSVMVSNYGYTF.

This clone has only one observation. J is TRBJ1-5 and V is TRBV6-1; D unclear. Germline CDR1 is MNHNS and CDR2 is SASEGT. This CDR3 contains 15 residues. The V gene lost 2 bases and the J gene lost 0 bases, with 8 bases spanning the gap. In DNA form, the CDR3 reads TGTGCCAGCAGTGAATCCCCGTATAGCAATCAGCCCCAGCATTTT. Its translation is CASSESPYSNQPQHF.

The rearrangement links TRBV2 to TRBJ1-1; D is ambiguous. Trimming pared 6 bases from V and 6 bases from J, leaving 11 bases between. The germline V gene encodes CDR1 SNHLY and CDR2 FYNNEI. The CDR3 is 12 amino acids. For the CDR3, the DNA is TGTGCCAGCAGGGCCGACACGGCTGAAGCTTTCTTT. Its protein is CASRADTAEAFF. Using reference TRBV2 and TRBJ1-1 for the parts outside the CDR3, the full variable domain is EPEVTQTPSHQVTQMGQEVILRCVPISNHLYFYWYRQILGQKVEFLVSFYNNEISEKSEIFDDQFSVERPDGSNFTLKIRSTKLEDSAMYFCASRADTAEAFFGQGTRLTVV.

The V gene is TRBV7-9, the J gene TRBJ1-1, with D possibly TRBD1 on 6 matching bases. CDR1 and CDR2 from the germline V gene are SEHNR and FQNEAQ (reference sequence). This CDR3 has 11 residues. The V end lost 3 bases, the J end lost 10 bases, and 9 bases lay between the germline ends. CDR3 sequence (DNA): TGTGCCAGCAGCTTGGGGGCGGGAGCTTTCTTT. It specifies CASSLGAGAFF.

The J gene is TRBJ1-2, the V gene TRBV30; tentatively, D is TRBD1 (6 bases). CDR3 length: 13 amino acids. Trimming removed 3 bases from V and 11 bases from J, with 19 bases in between. CDR1 GTSNPN and CDR2 SVGIG come from the germline V gene (reference sequence). The CDR3 here is CAWRGGALGGYTF. The CDR3, as DNA: TGTGCCTGGAGGGGGGGGGCCCTTGGTGGGTACACCTTC.

The genes are TRBV5-1 and TRBJ1-4, with 7 positions matching TRBD1. This CDR3 has 14 amino acids. The V and J ends lost 5 bases and 6 bases, in that order; junction bases with no gene match: 7. Germline V CDR1 and CDR2: SGHRS, YFSETQ. The CDR3 loop reads CASSRQGADEKLFF. The CDR3 nucleotides read TGCGCCAGCAGTCGACAGGGAGCAGATGAAAAACTGTTTTTT.

This rearrangement joins TRBV11-3 to TRBJ1-2; perhaps TRBD1 as D (5 bases). The V end was cut by 2 bases, the J end by 2 bases, with 18 bases between. CDR1 SGHNT and CDR2 YENEEA come from the germline V gene. The CDR3 consists of 17 residues. The CDR3 sequence: CASSLSGGGDLNYGYTF. The CDR3 coding sequence is TGTGCCAGCAGCTTAAGCGGCGGGGGTGATCTAAACTATGGCTACACCTTC.

The CDR3 region is CASSQDWRESTDTQYF. The CDR3 DNA follows: TGTGCCAGCAGCCAAGATTGGAGGGAAAGCACAGATACGCAGTATTTT. J is TRBJ2-3 and V is TRBV4-2; possibly TRBD2 for D (6 bases). Germline values: CDR1 LGHNA, CDR2 YNFKEQ. This CDR3 has 16 residues. Trimming stripped 0 bases from V and 0 bases from J, with 10 bases between.

This clone occurred a few times. V is TRBV7-4 and J is TRBJ2-5; 13 nucleotides match TRBD2. V shed 3 bases, J shed 5 bases, and the junction held 6 bases outside the gene matches. This CDR3 has 16 residues. Germline CDR1 SGHVT, CDR2 SQSDAQ. The DNA of the CDR3 is TGTGCCAGCAGCTTCACGGGACTAGCGGGGAGGGAGACCCAGTACTTC. Residues: CASSFTGLAGRETQYF.

The CDR3: CASSQVGTGGLYEQYF. The CDR3 DNA is TGTGCCAGCAGCCAGGTCGGGACAGGGGGCTTGTACGAGCAGTACTTC. The chain recombines TRBV4-2 with TRBJ2-7; 12 bases match TRBD1. The junction had 7 bases not matched to a gene; V was cut back by 3 bases and J by 4 bases. CDR3 length: 16 residues. Germline values: CDR1 LGHNA, CDR2 YNFKEQ.

The chain carries TRBV10-3 and TRBJ2-7; the match to TRBD1 covers 9 bases. Germline CDR1 reads ENHRY; CDR2 reads SYGVKD. Trimming cost V 8 bases and J 7 bases; bases outside gene matches: 12. CDR3 length: 14 amino acids. The CDR3: CAIGGTGNLLEQYF. The CDR3 DNA follows: TGTGCCATCGGCGGGACAGGGAATTTGTTAGAGCAGTACTTC.

V gene TRBV6-5 combines with J gene TRBJ1-2; 10 bases fit TRBD1. CDR3 length: 12 residues. CDR1 is MNHEY, CDR2 SVGAGI, per germline. The junction had 9 bases not matched to a gene; V was cut back by 6 bases and J by 14 bases. Written as DNA, the CDR3 is TGTGCCAGCAGCCCGGGACAGGGGTTTCGAACCTTC. Translating gives CASSPGQGFRTF.

The V and J genes are TRBV7-7 and TRBJ1-5; the D is unclear. V dropped 1 base and J dropped 9 bases, with 10 bases sitting between them. Germline V gene data show CDR1 as SSHAT and CDR2 as FNYEAQ (reference sequence). The CDR3 spans 13 residues. This CDR3 is CASSLVLRGPQHF. The CDR3 DNA follows: TGTGCCAGCAGCTTAGTGTTACGGGGGCCCCAGCATTTT.